This T cell receptor beta chain was captured by sequencing in a study of beta chain features in type 1 diabetes. Study overall: Researchers looked at roughly 110 million sorted cells across all samples. Study-wide results and caveats: Sequencing of cDNA might inflate the share of cells that strongly express TCR.

What was sequenced were expressed TCRB transcripts, since all of the isolated RNA had been reverse transcribed. Sequencing was performed with immunoSEQ multiplex PCR; in TCRdb, only in-frame clones are kept and a portion is missing. The table records about 340,000 clones, around 8% of them present only once. Per germline, CDR1 MNHEY and CDR2 SMNVEV (reference sequence). This CDR3 is 16 amino acids long. With 2 bases removed from V and 2 bases from J, the gap between germline ends came to 15 bases. This clone was counted between two and nine times. The antigen is not known. The chain links TRBV27 to TRBJ1-1, with TRBD1 as a possible D gene (5 bases). Sequenced sample: central memory CD4+ T cells from blood. The origin of this receptor is a woman aged 18 to 35 in good health. CDR3 amino acids: CASSLIGRDSNTEAFF. The CDR3 nucleotides read TGTGCCAGCAGTTTAATCGGCCGGGACTCTAACACTGAAGCTTTCTTT.